The T cell receptor (beta chain) described here comes from a study of CD8 T cells in Susac syndrome. Study-wide context: There were Susac syndrome patients who were therapy-naive at blood draw, others on corticosteroids, and others on intravenous immunoglobulin alone. Findings and caveats of the study: The authors found no clonal expansion in Susac syndrome CD4+ T cell repertoires.

Points on this clonotype: No antigen is known for it.

Germline CDR1 reads GTSNPN; CDR2 reads SVGIG (reference sequence). Trimming cost V 8 bases and J 3 bases, with 14 bases left between them. CDR3 size: 13 residues. High-throughput TCR beta sequencing covered peripheral CD8+ and CD4+ T cells. With random hexamers, roughly 0.45 to 1 ug RNA was reverse transcribed. A single record per CDR3 protein comes from TCRdb applying MiXCR to the immunoSEQ multiplex PCR reads. The repertoire includes about 94,000 distinct CDR3 sequences, just under 95% of them detected once, and about 0.28% sits in the top ten. Sequences were obtained from CD4+ T cells from PBMCs. The chain is built from TRBV30 and TRBJ2-4; tentatively, D is TRBD2 (6 bases). This receptor was identified in a human donor with Susac syndrome. The CDR3 nucleotides read TGTGCCGGCGGGGTCGAGGGCAAAAACATTCAGTACTTC. This translates into CAGGVEGKNIQYF.